This T cell receptor beta chain is drawn from a study of blood T cell repertoires in COVID-19. Study summary: The samples span acute and convalescent COVID-19 from the United States, Italy and Spain. The cDNA or gDNA used as material had been derived from T cells, B-cell-depleted T cells, or PBMCs.

The CDR3 contains 14 residues. Looked up from germline, CDR1 is SGHVS and CDR2 is FQNEAQ. V was pared by 7 bases and J by 3 bases, with 8 bases of the junction left unmatched. Authors' methods: Scientists estimated how many nucleated cells there were by amplifying reference gene primers. The assay was immunoSEQ multiplex PCR, and TCRdb's table has in-frame clones only and misses some. The D gene and trimming were derived from the DNA, and the V and J assignments and clone size from that table. The data show about 36,000 clones, roughly four fifths seen once. Specimen: peripheral blood. The source of this sequence is a human donor in a cohort sampled during active or convalescent COVID-19. The donor label of this sample is uncertain. This chain connects TRBV7-8 to TRBJ2-7, with 8 bases fitting TRBD2. The CDR3 protein is CASKVGLEFYEQYF. The CDR3 DNA is TGTGCCAGCAAGGTGGGACTAGAGTTCTACGAGCAGTACTTC. The whole variable domain, remainder taken from reference TRBV7-8 and TRBJ2-7, is GAGVSQSPRYKVAKRGQDVALRCDPISGHVSLFWYQQALGQGPEFLTYFQNEAQLDKSGLPSDRFFAERPEGSVSTLKIQRTQQEDSAVYLCASKVGLEFYEQYFGPGTRLTVT.